Listed below are T cell receptor beta chains from one sample, sequenced in a study of CD8 T cells in ankylosing spondylitis. TCRdb called the 5' RACE reads again in MiXCR, with one record for every CDR3 protein. The table includes fewer than 80,000 distinct CDR3 sequences, roughly 5.3% detected once. Sequenced input: blood, either unsorted or a sorted T cell fraction (not recorded which). Every receptor here comes from a male donor with ankylosing spondylitis or in good health (not recorded which). Both conserved end residues are part of each CDR3.

v_call | cdr3_aa
TRBV20-1 | CSAEGSPYEQYF
TRBV29-1 | CSVGEHNEQFF
TRBV20-1 | CSASGGGTDTQYF
TRBV6-1 | CASSKAGGSSYNEQFF
TRBV20-1 | CSARAPSTSYEQYF
TRBV11-2 | CASSFRGDSSYNEQFF
TRBV6-2/TRBV6-3 | CASTMTGALGWGYTF
TRBV20-1 | CSAISTGEGSSNQPQHF
TRBV12-3/TRBV12-4 | CASSLWGQPNEKLFF
TRBV11-2 | CASSLGQNYEQYF
TRBV29-1 | CSVDGTSEGTDTQYF
TRBV7-8 | CASSLVQGQNQETQYF
TRBV4-3 | CASSPGDSRNTIYF
TRBV5-1 | CASSPTQRNTGELFF
TRBV13 | CASSFQGLYEQYF
TRBV20-1 | CWARAPGFERGTTDTQYF
TRBV6-6 | CASSYTEVGGLADPYEQYF
TRBV28 | CATLPSSGNEQFF
TRBV19 | CASSIGEQETQYF
TRBV2 | CAGRGSHNQPQHF
TRBV23-1 | CASSQSGRNTGELFF
TRBV20-1 | CSARPHSGVPYNEQFF
TRBV9 | CASSVVPGGNNEQFF
TRBV20-1 | CSARDFATLNTEAFF
TRBV7-6 | CASSSLDPGQSSYNEQFF
TRBV2 | CASRGTRLTGELFF
TRBV3-1 | CASSQGTAAGQPQHF
TRBV7-9 | CASSSSVKGISLHF
TRBV30 | CAWNLQGEGAAFF
TRBV10-2 | CASSESSGSGGAVVNEQFF
TRBV3-1 | CASSPASGGTQYF
TRBV7-9 | CASSPTVYEQYF
TRBV7-2 | CASSPTVGKLFF
TRBV7-2 | CASSLGGPYNEQFF
TRBV4-1 | CASSQEGGLAGVNEQFF
TRBV2 | CASRGPEDAGELFF
TRBV5-1 | CASSLRRPNENSYEQYF
TRBV2 | CASILGGSNEKLFF
TRBV19 | CASRMGQGSYEQYF
TRBV20-1 | CSAFEGVNTGELFF
TRBV5-1 | CASSLIPKETQYF
TRBV7-9 | CASTETGENTNGYTF
TRBV20-1 | CSARGDRALYNEQFF
TRBV20-1 | CSAQAGGNTEAFF
TRBV20-1 | CSARASSSYEQYF
TRBV20-1 | CSARPSGPGNEQFF
TRBV7-2 | CASSPMKGGGYEQYF
TRBV19 | CASSMVGRTEAFF
TRBV12-3/TRBV12-4 | CASSQTNYGYTF
TRBV7-2 | CASQGGFTGELFF
TRBV18 | CASSPGQGRNIQYF